This T cell receptor beta chain was captured by sequencing in a study of cytomegalovirus exposure and HLA in healthy donors. Study as a whole: The approximately 120 validation repertoires and the approximately 630 first-cohort repertoires shared a platform, a later analysis reported. Study-wide points: In vitro data verified a few CMV-associated chains as specific for CMV antigens.

Germline CDR1 LNHDA, CDR2 SQIVND (reference sequence). The V gene end was trimmed by 7 bases and the J gene end by 2 bases; junction bases not matched to a gene: 16. This CDR3 comprises 17 residues. Method: immunoSEQ multiplex PCR; TCRdb's copy keeps in-frame clones and lacks some. The sample has roughly 130,000 clones, 75% to 90% seen once. This clone was observed once. Its antigen remains unknown. This chain links TRBV19 with TRBJ1-1, with TRBD1 identical over 7 bases. The sample was PBMCs. This TCR was sampled from a woman aged 25 to 39 in good health and CMV-seropositive. CDR3: CASKTQYSRQGNTEAFF. CDR3 nucleotides: TGTGCCAGTAAGACCCAATATTCCCGACAGGGTAACACTGAAGCTTTCTTT.